These 9 T cell receptor beta chains were sequenced from one sample in a study of cytomegalovirus exposure and HLA in healthy donors. PCR amplification relied on 60 Vbeta primers (plus 13 Jbeta primers). TCRdb's copy holds only in-frame clones and misses some; the assay was immunoSEQ multiplex PCR. The table lists 150,000 or so clones, more than 70% of them singletons. The sequencing sample was made of PBMCs. The source is a woman aged 40 to 50 in good health and CMV-seropositive.

The chain has TRBV5-4 and TRBJ1-1, with 7 bases identical to TRBD1. This CDR3 comprises 15 residues. The V gene end was trimmed by 4 bases and the J gene end by 4 bases; junction bases not matched to a gene: 10. Looked up from germline, CDR1 is SGHNT and CDR2 is YYREEE (reference sequence). The CDR3 DNA reads as TGTGCCAGCAGCATTCCAACAGGGGATGGCACTGAAGCTTTCTTT. This codes for CASSIPTGDGTEAFF. The variable domain in full, completed from reference TRBV5-4 and TRBJ1-1, reads ETGVTQSPTHLIKTRGQQVTLRCSSQSGHNTVSWYQQALGQGPQFIFQYYREEENGRGNFPPRFSGLQFPNYSSELNVNALELDDSALYLCASSIPTGDGTEAFFGQGTRLTVV.

This chain connects TRBV18 to TRBJ1-1; D gene unclear. Germline lookup yields CDR1 KGHSH and CDR2 LQKENI. The CDR3 sequence is 13 residues long. With 3 bases removed from V and 6 bases from J, the gap between germline ends came to 11 bases. CDR3 residues: CASSPLGSPEAFF. Here the CDR3 DNA reads TGTGCCAGCTCACCGCTCGGGTCCCCTGAAGCTTTCTTT.

The chain combines TRBV5-1 with TRBJ2-1; 11 bases match TRBD2. V shed 5 bases and J 4 bases; nucleotides not matched to a gene: 8. Per germline, CDR1 SGHRS and CDR2 YFSETQ. This CDR3 has 16 amino acids. This CDR3 reads CASRRSGLAEYNEQFF. The CDR3 nucleotides are TGCGCCAGCAGGAGGTCGGGACTAGCGGAATACAATGAGCAGTTCTTC.

The chain carries TRBV30 and TRBJ1-6, with D tentatively TRBD1 (6 bases). This CDR3 is 16 amino acids long. Trimming stripped 5 bases from V and 8 bases from J, with 22 bases between. The germline CDR1 and CDR2 sequences are GTSNPN and SVGIG (reference sequence). The CDR3 DNA is TGTGCCTGGCGAAAAGACAGAACCCCAGGGGATTCACCCCTCCACTTT. It is translated as CAWRKDRTPGDSPLHF.

The chain is built from TRBV7-2 and TRBJ2-3, with D unclear. V was pared by 4 bases and J by 10 bases, with 12 bases between. CDR3 length: 12 residues. Germline V gene sequence: CDR1 SGHTA, CDR2 FQGNSA. CDR3 DNA: TGTGCCAGCAGCTCCAGGCCTCTTGCGCAGTATTTT. Its protein product is CASSSRPLAQYF.

V is TRBV25-1 and J is TRBJ2-5; TRBD2 might be the D (6 bases). The J call may be incorrect, as the DNA end agrees better with TRBJ2-7. The CDR3 extends over 13 amino acids. CDR1 and CDR2 from the germline V gene are MGHDK and SYGVNS. The CDR3 loop is CASRLAHAYEQYF. The CDR3 DNA sequence: TGTGCCAGCAGGCTAGCGCATGCCTACGAGCAGTACTTC.

This chain uses TRBV5-5 with TRBJ1-5; TRBD1 is a possible D gene (6 bases). The CDR3 contains 18 residues. V shed 4 bases and J shed 1 base, with 21 bases lying between them. CDR1 and CDR2 from the germline V gene are SGHKS and YYEKEE (reference sequence). The CDR3: CASSPAGEGRISNQPQHF. The CDR3 DNA reads TGTGCCAGCAGCCCGGCAGGGGAGGGGCGCATAAGCAATCAGCCCCAGCATTTT.

The sample holds a few counts of this clone. CDR3 loop: CASSPRLAGGPGETQYF. The CDR3 region has the DNA TGCGCCAGCAGCCCTAGACTAGCGGGAGGGCCCGGTGAGACCCAGTACTTC. This chain links TRBV5-1 with TRBJ2-5, with 14 bases that match TRBD2. The CDR3 runs 17 residues. CDR1 is SGHRS, CDR2 YFSETQ, per germline. Trimming cost V 4 bases and J 5 bases; bases outside gene matches: 10.

This clone was counted a few times. The chain carries TRBV7-9 and TRBJ2-5, with D unclear. Germline CDR1 is SEHNR and CDR2 is FQNEAQ (reference sequence). The V end was cut by 0 bases, the J end by 6 bases, with 11 bases between. The length of the CDR3 is 14 residues. CDR3 coding DNA: TGTGCCAGCAGCTTAGCGAGCCCCCCACAGACCCAGTACTTC. Its translation: CASSLASPPQTQYF.